The rows below give T cell receptor beta chains drawn from one sample of a study of lymphopenia after photon versus proton radiotherapy. Generated by immunoSEQ multiplex PCR, the TCRdb table keeps only in-frame clones and is missing some. The sample has tens of thousands of clones; more than 90% are singletons. Sequencing was performed on peripheral blood, taken from a patient treated with photon-based radiotherapy. The origin of the receptors is a woman in her fifties or sixties with cholangiocarcinoma. The conserved cysteine and the conserved F or W are not part of the CDR3 here.

>TRBV27|TRBJ1-1
ASSLGALNTEAF
>TRBV29-1|TRBJ1-1
SVPPRPNTEAF
>TRBV21-1|TRBJ2-6
ASNRNSGANVLT
>TRBV2|TRBJ1-1
ASSEKARGAF
>TRBV6-1|TRBJ1-2
ASRTIKGQGYGYT
>TRBV6-1|TRBJ2-7
ASSETGVHEQY
>TRBV2|TRBJ2-3
ASSAPSWGQRTDTQY
>TRBV27|TRBJ1-5
ASSLTPFNQPQH
>TRBV7-9|TRBJ2-3
ASSLMGTDTQY
>TRBV6-1|TRBJ1-5
ASPPDNRNQPQH
>TRBV9|TRBJ1-3
ASSFGNTIY
>TRBV29-1|TRBJ1-1
SAGTGFEAF
>TRBV19|TRBJ1-1
ASSIPGSLYSEAF
>TRBV6-5|TRBJ2-3
ASSLAGGPDTQY
>TRBV5-1|TRBJ2-5
ASSLAGGETQY
>TRBV5-1|TRBJ1-2
ASSWSTGVSGYT
>TRBV13|TRBJ2-2
ASSPAGGTGELF
>TRBV5-5|TRBJ1-1
ASSLDNWGAF
>TRBV14|TRBJ1-2
ASSQTLGGYGYT
>TRBV27|TRBJ1-1
ASSAGTGLNTEAF
>TRBV7-9|TRBJ1-4
ASSFPDEKLF
>TRBV30|TRBJ1-4
AWSAQSYNEKLF
>TRBV7-9|TRBJ2-2
ASSFGAGTGELF
>TRBV7-7|TRBJ2-2
ASSPSGLHTGELF
>TRBV19|TRBJ1-2
ASEGRAYGYT
>TRBV4-1|TRBJ2-3
ASSPAPYFTDTQY
>TRBV7-2|TRBJ1-2
ASSLDSLVYT
>TRBV6-6|TRBJ1-1
ASSYLENTEAF
>TRBV29-1|TRBJ1-2
SVISQGYYGYT
>TRBV11-2|TRBJ1-3
ASSSTVWAGNTIY
>TRBV5-4|TRBJ2-1
ASSIAGGGEQF
>TRBV10-3|TRBJ1-4
ATQQGTGTTNEKLF
>TRBV7-8|TRBJ1-4
ASTFLGATNEKLF
>TRBV5-6|TRBJ1-1
ASSLSGMNTEAF
>TRBV21-1|TRBJ1-2
ATMGKQGELDYGYT
>TRBV5-4|TRBJ2-7
ASSWGTDRNEQY
>TRBV11-2|TRBJ2-3
ASRPPGLADTQY
>TRBV7-9|TRBJ2-7
ASSWVGQGKTYEQY
>TRBV10-1|TRBJ2-7
ASSERTGTYEQY
>TRBV6-4|TRBJ2-1
ASKPSGTASYNEQF
>TRBV29-1|TRBJ1-2
SVEDWGYT
>TRBV19|TRBJ1-4
ASSISTQKLF
>TRBV4-3|TRBJ2-7
ASSQDSHEQY
>TRBV9|TRBJ1-1
ASSVGRDTNTEAF
>TRBV30|TRBJ2-5
AWMRPGKRLIETQY